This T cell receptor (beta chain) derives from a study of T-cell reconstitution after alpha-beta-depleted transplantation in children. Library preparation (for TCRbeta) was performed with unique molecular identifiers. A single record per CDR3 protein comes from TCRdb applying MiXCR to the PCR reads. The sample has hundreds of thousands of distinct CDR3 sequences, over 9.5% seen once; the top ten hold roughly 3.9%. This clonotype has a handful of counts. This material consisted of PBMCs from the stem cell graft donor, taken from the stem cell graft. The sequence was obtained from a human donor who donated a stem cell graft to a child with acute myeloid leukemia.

CDR3 protein: CASSWTDEQYF. CDR3 nucleotides: TGTGCCAGCAGTTGGACTGACGAGCAGTACTTC. The chain has TRBV6-5 and TRBJ2-7, with a weak D call TRBD2 (5 bases). The V end lost 4 bases, the J end lost 5 bases, and 6 bases lay between the germline ends. The CDR3 runs to 11 residues. The germline V gene has CDR1 MNHEY and CDR2 SVGAGI.